These T cell receptor beta chains were read from a single sample in a study of response to subunit inactivated influenza vaccine. TCRdb reprocessed the RT-PCR reads with MiXCR, giving one entry per CDR3 protein. The sample yields 550,000 to 800,000 distinct CDR3 sequences, approximately 15% seen once. The source was PBMCs from blood, collected approximately 15 days before vaccination. These TCRs come from a man aged 50 or older who received an inactivated influenza vaccine. Both conserved end residues are part of each CDR3. Fields, in order: J gene, clone size, V gene, D gene, CDR3 DNA, CDR3 protein. D genes are given only for firm matches. The size entry is marked missing in some rows and otherwise reads once, few, many or a size class.

TRBJ2-3,NA,TRBV2,NA,TGTGCCAGCAGCAGGGTGGGATTCAGCACAGATACGCAGTATTTT,CASSRVGFSTDTQYF
TRBJ1-5,few,TRBV7-2,NA,TGTGCCAGCAGCTTAGCGACAGGAGGTCAGCCCCAGCATTTT,CASSLATGGQPQHF
TRBJ2-3,NA,TRBV20-1,TRBD2,TGCAGTGCTAGCGGGGGGGCCACAGATACGCAGTATTTT,CSASGGATDTQYF
TRBJ1-1,NA,TRBV30,TRBD1,TGTGCCTGGAGTGGAGGGACAGGGGGCTCGTTGACTTTCTTT,CAWSGGTGGSLTFF
TRBJ1-2,many,TRBV12-3/TRBV12-4,TRBD1,TGTGCCAGCAGACGACAGGGGGGATATGGCTACACCTTC,CASRRQGGYGYTF
TRBJ2-1,few,TRBV27,TRBD2,TGTGCCAGCAGCAGTTTAGAGGGGACTAGCGGGAGGTTTTCCGAGCAGTTCTTC,CASSSLEGTSGRFSEQFF
TRBJ2-1,many,TRBV5-1,TRBD1,TGTGCCAGCAGCTTGGACAGGTACAATGAGCAGTTCTTC,CASSLDRYNEQFF
TRBJ2-7,few,TRBV6-2/TRBV6-3,TRBD2,TGTGCCAGCAATCTTAGCGGGAGAATCTACGAGCAGTACTTC,CASNLSGRIYEQYF
TRBJ2-7,few,TRBV15,NA,TGTGCCACCAGCAGAGATTTGGCCCGCGAGCAGTACTTC,CATSRDLAREQYF
TRBJ2-2,few,TRBV28,TRBD1,TGTGCCAGCAGGAAGAGGGGGCGGTCGACTGGGGAGCTGTTTTTT,CASRKRGRSTGELFF
TRBJ2-3,once,TRBV5-4,TRBD2,TGTGCCGGCAGCTGGTCGGGGGGGACAGATACGCAGTATTTT,CAGSWSGGTDTQYF
TRBJ2-2,many,TRBV5-1,NA,TGCGCCAGCAGCTTGACTTCAACCACCGGGGAGCTGTTTTTT,CASSLTSTTGELFF
TRBJ1-5,few,TRBV4-1,NA,TGCGCCAGCAGCCCAAGGGCGCGCGGCAATCAGCCCCAGCATTTT,CASSPRARGNQPQHF
TRBJ2-3,NA,TRBV4-3,TRBD2,TGCGCCAGCAGCCAAGGGCTAGCGGCCCTTACAGATACGCAGTATTTT,CASSQGLAALTDTQYF
TRBJ2-7,few,TRBV18,NA,TGTGCCAGCTCACCACCGGGAGGTTTTCCCTCCTACGAGCAGTACTTC,CASSPPGGFPSYEQYF
TRBJ1-1,NA,TRBV20-1,TRBD1,TGCAGTGCTGAGAGGTCCCAGGGGGCCGGGCACACTGAAGCTTTCTTT,CSAERSQGAGHTEAFF
TRBJ1-5,many,TRBV9,NA,TGTGCCAGCAGCGTCGACAGCAATAGCAATCAGCCCCAGCATTTT,CASSVDSNSNQPQHF
TRBJ1-1,few,TRBV7-8,TRBD1,TGTGCCAGCAGCCCAGGGGGTCAGGGGGGAGAGACTGAAGCTTTCTTT,CASSPGGQGGETEAFF
TRBJ2-3,NA,TRBV6-2/TRBV6-3,NA,TGTGCCAGCAGTTACCCTTTTGGCCCGACACAGGGGACTAGCACAGATACGCAGTATTTT,CASSYPFGPTQGTSTDTQYF
TRBJ2-3,NA,TRBV7-8,TRBD2,TGTGCCAGCAGCTTAGATGGCCTAGCGGGAAAGGTGGATACGCAGTATTTT,CASSLDGLAGKVDTQYF
TRBJ2-2,few,TRBV15,TRBD1,TGTGCCACCAGCAGAGATCTCTCGACAGGGTCAACCGGGGAGCTGTTTTTT,CATSRDLSTGSTGELFF
TRBJ2-5,NA,TRBV18,NA,TGTGCCAGCTCACAAATACAAGAGACCCAGTACTTC,CASSQIQETQYF
TRBJ1-1,NA,TRBV5-1,TRBD1,TGCGCCAGCAGCGTAAACAGACAGGGTAGAACTGAAGCTTTCTTT,CASSVNRQGRTEAFF